These T cell receptor beta chains were read from a single sample in a study of identical twins. TCRdb reprocessed the 5' RACE reads with MiXCR, giving one entry per CDR3 protein. The table has around 340,000 distinct CDR3 sequences, approximately 13% seen once. The same sample was also studied in work on yellow fever vaccine responses in identical twins.

The specimen was CD8+ T cells sorted from blood. The receptors were gathered from a woman under 30 in good health. CDR3s include the opening cysteine and the closing phenylalanine or tryptophan. The order of the fields is clone size, D gene, V gene, J gene, CDR3 DNA, CDR3 protein. A D gene is named only where the DNA matches it firmly. Clone size is stated in some rows and not others, as once, few, many or a class when expanded.

-	TRBD2	TRBV2	TRBJ2-1	TGTGCCAGCGTGGCGGGAGCTGGGGATGAGCAGTTCTTC	CASVAGAGDEQFF
-	TRBD2	TRBV20-1	TRBJ2-1	TGCAGTGCTAGAACCCTGGCGGGGGCCTACAATGAGCAGTTCTTC	CSARTLAGAYNEQFF
many	-	TRBV3-1	TRBJ2-1	TGTGCCAGCAGCCAAGCTACTCTTCCCTACAATGAGCAGTTCTTC	CASSQATLPYNEQFF
few	TRBD1	TRBV27	TRBJ2-7	TGTGCCAGCAGTTTACAGGGACAGGGGGCACACGAGCAGTACTTC	CASSLQGQGAHEQYF
many	-	TRBV9	TRBJ1-1	TGTGCCAGCAGCGGGTGGAACACTGAAGCTTTCTTT	CASSGWNTEAFF
-	-	TRBV5-1	TRBJ2-3	TGCGCCAGCAGCTTGGTAGGGGGTTTCACAGATACGCAGTATTTT	CASSLVGGFTDTQYF
few	TRBD2	TRBV7-6	TRBJ2-7	TGTGCCAGCAGTCCCAGCGGGAGGCCCTCCCACGAGCAGTACTTC	CASSPSGRPSHEQYF
many	TRBD1	TRBV20-1	TRBJ2-3	TGCAGTGCTAGAGATCAAGAGGGGGCACACACAGATACGCAGTATTTT	CSARDQEGAHTDTQYF
-	-	TRBV6-5	TRBJ1-2	TGTGCCAGCAGTTACGACTTGGGTGGCTACACCTTC	CASSYDLGGYTF
few	-	TRBV21-1	TRBJ2-5	TGTGCCAGCAGCATCCAGCGGGAGGGACGGGAGACCCAGTACTTC	CASSIQREGRETQYF
few	-	TRBV11-2	TRBJ2-5	TGTGCCAGCAGCCCACCTGCAGGTATCGAGACCCAGTACTTC	CASSPPAGIETQYF
-	-	TRBV19	TRBJ1-5	TGTGCCAGTACGAACCGGTTTGGACTTAGCAATCAGCCCCAGCATTTT	CASTNRFGLSNQPQHF
-	-	TRBV12-3/TRBV12-4	TRBJ2-3	TGTGCCAGCAGTTTACAGGGGAGGGATACGCAGTATTTT	CASSLQGRDTQYF
-	-	TRBV27	TRBJ1-2	TGTGCCAGCAGCCAAGACATAGGCCTAGAGGGCTACACCTTC	CASSQDIGLEGYTF
-	-	TRBV7-2	TRBJ2-3	TGTGCCAGCAGCTTAGCAGGGGGGGCGGAAACCACAGATACGCAGTATTTT	CASSLAGGAETTDTQYF
few	-	TRBV20-1	TRBJ1-2	TGCAGTGCTCAAAATAGGGTGAACTATGGCTACACCTTC	CSAQNRVNYGYTF
few	-	TRBV9	TRBJ1-1	TGTGCCAGCAGCGTAGTGGCTGGGTTCAACACTGAAGCTTTCTTT	CASSVVAGFNTEAFF
few	TRBD2	TRBV18	TRBJ2-3	TGTGCCAGCTCACCACGGACTAGCGACCGCACAGATACGCAGTATTTT	CASSPRTSDRTDTQYF
-	-	TRBV15	TRBJ2-6	TGTGCCACCAGCAGGGGTACGGGGGCCAACGTCCTGACTTTC	CATSRGTGANVLTF
-	-	TRBV10-2	TRBJ2-1	TGCGCCAGCAGTGAATTGGCAGGGGGGTACAATGAGCAGTTCTTC	CASSELAGGYNEQFF
once	TRBD2	TRBV7-6	TRBJ2-3	TGTGCCAGCAGCCTACGGACTAGCGGGGGATCTAGCACAGATACGCAGTATTTT	CASSLRTSGGSSTDTQYF
few	TRBD2	TRBV7-9	TRBJ2-1	TGTGCCAGCAGCCAAGGGACTAGCGGGGGGAAATACAATGAGCAGTTCTTC	CASSQGTSGGKYNEQFF
few	-	TRBV7-9	TRBJ1-2	TGTGCCAGCAGCGGGGAGTTGGACGGAGCTAACTATGGCTACACCTTC	CASSGELDGANYGYTF
few	-	TRBV29-1	TRBJ2-2	TGCAGCGTTCAATGGACAGCCACGAACACCGGGGAGCTGTTTTTT	CSVQWTATNTGELFF
few	TRBD2	TRBV5-1	TRBJ2-3	TGCGCCAGCAGCTTGGAGGCTAGCGGGAGCACAGATACGCAGTATTTT	CASSLEASGSTDTQYF
few	-	TRBV13	TRBJ2-5	TGTGCCAGCAGCCTCTGGGCGGAATACCAAGAGACCCAGTACTTC	CASSLWAEYQETQYF
many	TRBD2	TRBV4-1	TRBJ2-1	TGCGCCAGCAGCCAAGAGGGAGGGATCGACTACAATGAGCAGTTCTTC	CASSQEGGIDYNEQFF
few	-	TRBV21-1	TRBJ2-1	TGTGCCAGCAGGGGGACTTCTCACTCCTACAATGAGCAGTTCTTC	CASRGTSHSYNEQFF
-	TRBD1	TRBV9	TRBJ1-2	TGTGCCAGCAGCGTAGGGTTAAACAGGGGAATGAACTATGGCTACACCTTC	CASSVGLNRGMNYGYTF
-	TRBD2	TRBV11-2	TRBJ2-3	TGTGCCAGCAGCTTATTAGATTTCGAGCGGGAGCGCACAGATACGCAGTATTTT	CASSLLDFERERTDTQYF
-	-	TRBV5-6	TRBJ2-2	TGTGCCAGCAGCTTGGGGGCAGGACGGACCGGGGAGCTGTTTTTT	CASSLGAGRTGELFF
few	-	TRBV27	TRBJ2-1	TGTGCCAGCGGCGTTGTAGAGGACAATGAGCAGTTCTTC	CASGVVEDNEQFF
-	TRBD1	TRBV29-1	TRBJ2-3	TGCAGCGTTGAAGGGCAGGGGGCCACAGATACGCAGTATTTT	CSVEGQGATDTQYF
-	-	TRBV15	TRBJ2-2	TGTGCCACCAGCAGAGATCCTTCCACCGGGGAGCTGTTTTTT	CATSRDPSTGELFF
-	TRBD2	TRBV24-1	TRBJ2-1	TGTGCCACCAGTGCTACGGGACTAGAAGACGGGGGTGAGCAGTTCTTC	CATSATGLEDGGEQFF
few	-	TRBV15	TRBJ1-6	TGTGCCACCAGAGGGAATAATTCACCCCTCCACTTT	CATRGNNSPLHF
few	-	TRBV24-1	TRBJ2-3	TGTGCCACCAGTGAGCGTCATACAGATACGCAGTATTTT	CATSERHTDTQYF
few	-	TRBV5-6	TRBJ2-3	TGTGCCAGCAGCTCCTCTGCTGGGGGGTGGGATTTT	CASSSSAGGWDF
-	-	TRBV4-1	TRBJ2-7	TGCGCCAGCAGCCAAGCCTACCCCGGGACCGACTACGAGCAGTACTTC	CASSQAYPGTDYEQYF
-	TRBD1	TRBV7-9	TRBJ1-5	TGTGCCAGCAGCCCAGGGGGCCGTCAGCCCCAGCATTTT	CASSPGGRQPQHF
few	TRBD2	TRBV7-9	TRBJ2-1	TGTGCCAGCAGCCACCCAGGGACTAGCGGGATGTCGGAGCAGTTCTTC	CASSHPGTSGMSEQFF
-	-	TRBV7-6	TRBJ2-1	TGTGCCAGCAGCTTAGGGTCAAACCGGAATGATGAGCAGTTCTTC	CASSLGSNRNDEQFF
few	-	TRBV4-1	TRBJ2-7	TGCGCCAGCAGCCCCGCTAAGGACAGCCGTTCCGAGCAGTACTTC	CASSPAKDSRSEQYF
-	TRBD2	TRBV12-3/TRBV12-4	TRBJ2-3	TGTGCCAGCAGATCTCAGCGGGAGGACCTCCTTGGCACAGATACGCAGTATTTT	CASRSQREDLLGTDTQYF
-	-	TRBV7-9	TRBJ1-6	TGTGCCAGCAGCTTAGATACACCCCTCCACTTT	CASSLDTPLHF